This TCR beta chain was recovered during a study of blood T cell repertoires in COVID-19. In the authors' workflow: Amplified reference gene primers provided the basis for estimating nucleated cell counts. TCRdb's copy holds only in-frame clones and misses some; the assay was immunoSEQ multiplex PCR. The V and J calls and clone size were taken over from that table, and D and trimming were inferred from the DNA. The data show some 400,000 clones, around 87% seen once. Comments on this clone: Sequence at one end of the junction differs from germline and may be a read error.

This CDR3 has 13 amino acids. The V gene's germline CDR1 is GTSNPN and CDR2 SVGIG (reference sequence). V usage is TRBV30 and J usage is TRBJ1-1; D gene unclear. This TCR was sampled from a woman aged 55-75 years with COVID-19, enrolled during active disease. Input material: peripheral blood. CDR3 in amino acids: CAGRAGSGTEAFF. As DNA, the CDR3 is TGTGCCGGGAGGGCGGGGAGTGGCACTGAAGCTTTCTTT. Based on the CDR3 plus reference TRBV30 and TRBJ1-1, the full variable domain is SQTIHQWPATLVQPVGSPLSLECTVEGTSNPNLYWYRQAAGRGLQLLFYSVGIGQISSEVPQNLSASRPQDRQFILSSKKLLLSDSGFYLCAGRAGSGTEAFFGQGTRLTVV.